The following is a T cell receptor (beta chain) sequence with its context. Its specificity is unknown. The CDR3 covers 15 residues. CDR1 is MNHEY and CDR2 is SMNVEV in the germline V gene (reference sequence). With 0 bases removed from V and 0 bases from J, the gap between germline ends came to 9 bases. The sample originates from a study of post-analysis software for immune sequencing data. Study-wide results and limits: Five TRBV segments, including TRBV5-6, TRBV5-1 and TRBV20-1, were more frequent in patients than controls. The normalized Chao1 diversity of multiple sclerosis patients was significantly lower than that of controls.

cDNA libraries of TCR beta carried unique molecular identifiers. TCRdb redid the calling of the PCR reads with MiXCR, one entry per CDR3 protein. The sample yields 400,000 to 500,000 distinct CDR3 sequences, about 40% seen once. V gene TRBV27 combines with J gene TRBJ2-7; maybe TRBD1 (5 bases). Sequenced material: blood. The receptor was derived from a girl aged 2 to 9 with multiple sclerosis. In DNA form, the CDR3 reads TGTGCCAGCAGTTTATCACAGGTTCGCTCCTACGAGCAGTACTTC. Amino acid sequence: CASSLSQVRSYEQYF.